Following are 21 T cell receptor beta chains from one sample sequenced in a study of early T cells in non-severe SARS-CoV-2 infection. TCRdb re-analysed the 5' RACE reads in MiXCR, keeping a single row per CDR3 protein. The sample records about 77,000 distinct CDR3 sequences, roughly 9.6% being singletons. The sequencing input was whole blood. These receptors came from an adult who was a healthcare worker with PCR-confirmed SARS-CoV-2 infection or an uninfected control (not recorded which).

This clonotype was seen many times. This chain links TRBV11-3 with TRBJ2-1; 8 positions agree with TRBD1. Germline CDR1 SGHNT, CDR2 YENEEA. V shed 3 bases and J 6 bases; nucleotides not matched to a gene: 10. CDR3 length equals 16 residues. The CDR3 region is CASSFGQGLYRNEQFF. The CDR3 DNA reads as TGTGCCAGCAGCTTCGGACAGGGCCTTTATCGCAATGAGCAGTTCTTC.

This clonotype has a handful of counts. The genes are TRBV10-2 and TRBJ1-5, with D uncertain. CDR1 and CDR2 (germline): WSHSY, SAAADI. V was clipped by 4 bases and J by 3 bases, with 10 bases between them. The CDR3 is made up of 14 amino acids. In DNA form, the CDR3 reads TGCGCCAGCAGTGCGGGCAGCTACAATCAGCCCCAGCATTTT. This encodes CASSAGSYNQPQHF.

This chain connects TRBV7-3 to TRBJ2-2, with D hard to call. Germline CDR1 SGHTA, CDR2 FQGTGA. The CDR3 covers 12 residues. V was cut by 6 bases and J by 4 bases, with 6 bases left in between. The chain's CDR3 is CASRLGTGELFF. Here the CDR3 DNA reads TGTGCCAGCAGGTTGGGCACCGGGGAGCTGTTTTTT.

This clonotype showed up many times. The chain combines TRBV20-1 with TRBJ2-7; 9 bases are a match to TRBD1. Losses at the gene ends were 6 bases for V and 1 base for J; bases not matched to a gene: 13. CDR3 length: 16 residues. The germline gives CDR1 DFQATT, CDR2 SNEGSKA (reference sequence). For the CDR3, the DNA is TGCAGTGCGGCGGGACAGGGAGGTTTGAAATCCTACGAGCAGTACTTC. Amino acid sequence: CSAAGQGGLKSYEQYF.

J is TRBJ2-7 and V is TRBV7-9; D is possibly TRBD2 (5 bases). Trimming cost V 7 bases and J 2 bases, with 18 bases left between them. CDR3 length: 15 amino acids. From germline, CDR1 is SEHNR and CDR2 FQNEAQ (reference sequence). CDR3 DNA: TGTGCCAGCAATTCCCCCCGAGGGAGCACCTACGAGCAGTACTTC. Its protein is CASNSPRGSTYEQYF.

This clonotype was counted many times. CDR3 loop: CASSLLRGQPQHF. For the CDR3, the DNA is TGTGCCAGCAGTTTATTAAGGGGGCAGCCCCAGCATTTT. This chain uses TRBV28 with TRBJ1-5; possible D gene TRBD1, 6 bases. The CDR3 is made up of 13 amino acids. Trimming shortened V by 1 base and J by 7 bases, and 8 bases separated the two germline ends. The germline CDR1 and CDR2 sequences are MDHEN and SYDVKM.

This clonotype came up once. CDR3 bases: TGTGCCAGCAGCCAAGAGCCGACAGTTCAAGAGACCCAGTACTTC. Its protein product is CASSQEPTVQETQYF. The chain joins TRBV14 to TRBJ2-5; TRBD1 might be the D (5 bases). Trimming stripped 0 bases from V and 2 bases from J, with 10 bases between. Germline values: CDR1 SGHDN, CDR2 FVKESK. This CDR3 has 15 amino acids.

This clonotype was observed at least ten times. The V gene is TRBV18, the J gene TRBJ2-7; 7 bases map to TRBD1. The CDR3 has 13 residues. The V and J ends lost 3 bases and 7 bases, in that order; junction bases with no gene match: 6. Germline V lookup: CDR1 KGHSH, CDR2 LQKENI. In nucleotides, the CDR3 is TGTGCCAGCTCACCCCTGACAGGGTCTGAGCAGTACTTC. Translated: CASSPLTGSEQYF.

This clonotype was picked up many times. This chain joins TRBV6-6 and TRBJ2-6; tentatively, D is TRBD1 (6 bases). The germline V gene encodes CDR1 MNHNY and CDR2 SVGAGI (reference sequence). This CDR3 has 14 amino acids. With 10 bases removed from V and 2 bases from J, the gap between germline ends came to 12 bases. CDR3 DNA sequence: TGTGCCACCTGGACAGAGACTGGGGCCAACGTCCTGACTTTC. This encodes CATWTETGANVLTF.

The table lists this clonotype with many counts. The rearrangement joins TRBV6-1 to TRBJ2-3, with D perhaps matching TRBD2 (5 bases). The CDR3 loop spans 14 amino acids. The V gene lost 3 bases and the J gene lost 2 bases, with 9 bases spanning the gap. The germline CDR1 and CDR2 sequences are MNHNS and SASEGT. The DNA of the CDR3 is TGTGCCAGCAGTGACGGACTGTTCACAGATACGCAGTATTTT. Its translation: CASSDGLFTDTQYF.

The chain recombines TRBV30 with TRBJ2-2; D is unclear. Between the trimmed V and J ends, which lost 2 bases and 6 bases, there was a span of 7 bases. CDR1 and CDR2 (germline): GTSNPN, SVGIG (reference sequence). The CDR3 runs 12 residues. CDR3 DNA: TGTGCCTGGAGTCCCATCCCCGGGGAGCTGTTTTTT. It yields the protein CAWSPIPGELFF. Drawing the rest from reference TRBV30 and TRBJ2-2, the complete variable domain is SQTIHQWPATLVQPVGSPLSLECTVEGTSNPNLYWYRQAAGRGLQLLFYSVGIGQISSEVPQNLSASRPQDRQFILSSKKLLLSDSGFYLCAWSPIPGELFFGEGSRLTVL.

This clonotype was counted ten times or more. V and J are TRBV27 and TRBJ2-1, with 7 positions matching TRBD2. The V gene end was trimmed by 3 bases and the J gene end by 4 bases; junction bases not matched to a gene: 3. The CDR3 runs to 14 residues. Germline V gene lookup returns CDR1 MNHEY and CDR2 SMNVEV (reference sequence). In nucleotides, the CDR3 is TGTGCCAGCAGTTTTATGGGGGGGTACAATGAGCAGTTCTTC. This encodes CASSFMGGYNEQFF.

The chain is built from TRBV29-1 and TRBJ2-1; D is unresolved. Germline CDR1 is SQVTM and CDR2 is ANQGSEA. Trimming stripped 7 bases from V and 1 base from J, with 5 bases between. The CDR3 consists of 11 residues. The CDR3 nucleotides are TGCAGCGGGTCTTCCTACAATGAGCAGTTCTTC. This codes for CSGSSYNEQFF.

This clonotype was seen at least ten times. The gene calls are TRBV28 and TRBJ2-7; the match to TRBD2 covers 10 bases. This CDR3 region has 18 residues. V lost 6 bases to trimming and J lost 2 bases; unmatched junction nucleotides: 16. Germline V gives CDR1 MDHEN, CDR2 SYDVKM. The CDR3 loop is CASSELAGQALVPYEQYF. CDR3 bases: TGTGCCAGCAGCGAACTAGCGGGGCAGGCTTTAGTCCCCTACGAGCAGTACTTC.

V and J are TRBV29-1 and TRBJ1-1; possibly TRBD1 for D (5 bases). The CDR3 sequence is 12 residues long. The germline CDR1 and CDR2 sequences are SQVTM and ANQGSEA. The ends were cut back, 4 bases at V and 5 bases at J, with 11 bases in the middle. The CDR3 DNA follows: TGCAGCGTTGTAGTCGGGGGGACTGAAGCTTTCTTT. Translating it yields CSVVVGGTEAFF.

The rearrangement joins TRBV10-3 to TRBJ2-5, with D unclear. V lost 3 bases and J lost 3, with 8 bases in between. CDR3 length: 13 amino acids. Germline V lookup: CDR1 ENHRY, CDR2 SYGVKD. The CDR3, as DNA: TGTGCCATCAGTGACGGGCGGAAAGAGACCCAGTACTTC. Translating it yields CAISDGRKETQYF.

This clonotype occurred a few times. The CDR3 loop is CASSDQGVTPLHF. CDR3 coding DNA: TGTGCCAGCAGTGACCAGGGGGTGACACCCCTCCACTTT. The V gene is TRBV2, the J gene TRBJ1-6; TRBD1 agrees at 7 bases. V was clipped by 3 bases and J by 11 bases; unmatched bases: 4. Germline CDR1 reads SNHLY; CDR2 reads FYNNEI. The CDR3 is 13 residues long.

In its sample, this clonotype was seen many times. The CDR3 DNA reads TGCGCCAGCAGCCAAGGGTCGGAAGAGACCCAGTACTTC. Translated, it gives CASSQGSEETQYF. The J gene is TRBJ2-5, the V gene TRBV4-1; D unclear. V gave up 1 base and J gave up 3 bases, with 6 bases separating them. Germline V CDR1 and CDR2: MGHRA, YSYEKL. This CDR3 contains 13 residues.

The table lists this clonotype with a few counts. The chain has TRBV7-9 and TRBJ2-5; D may match TRBD1 or TRBD2 (5 bases each). CDR3 size: 16 residues. From germline, CDR1 is SEHNR and CDR2 FQNEAQ (reference sequence). V lost 1 base and J 6 bases, leaving 18 bases between the germline ends. The CDR3 sequence: CASSLDGTGTRKTQYF. CDR3 nucleotides: TGTGCCAGCAGCTTAGATGGCACGGGGACGAGGAAGACCCAGTACTTC.

A note on this clonotype: Given a much more abundant clone one base away, this may be a read error. The chain combines TRBV20-1 with TRBJ2-7; D call uncertain. The V gene lost 0 bases and the J gene lost 12 bases, with 12 bases spanning the gap. Germline CDR1 is DFQATT and CDR2 is SNEGSKA (reference sequence). The length of the CDR3 is 11 residues. CDR3 nucleotide sequence: TGCAGTGCTAGAGATCCCCCCATCCGGTACTTC. This translates into CSARDPPIRYF.

The chain employs TRBV11-1 and TRBJ2-5; D gene uncertain. The germline CDR1 and CDR2 sequences are SGHAT and FQDESV (reference sequence). CDR3 length: 14 residues. V lost 5 bases to trimming and J lost 0 bases, with 10 bases between them. CDR3 DNA sequence: TGTGCCAGCAGCCCCGGCGTTAACCAAGAGACCCAGTACTTC. Its translation is CASSPGVNQETQYF.